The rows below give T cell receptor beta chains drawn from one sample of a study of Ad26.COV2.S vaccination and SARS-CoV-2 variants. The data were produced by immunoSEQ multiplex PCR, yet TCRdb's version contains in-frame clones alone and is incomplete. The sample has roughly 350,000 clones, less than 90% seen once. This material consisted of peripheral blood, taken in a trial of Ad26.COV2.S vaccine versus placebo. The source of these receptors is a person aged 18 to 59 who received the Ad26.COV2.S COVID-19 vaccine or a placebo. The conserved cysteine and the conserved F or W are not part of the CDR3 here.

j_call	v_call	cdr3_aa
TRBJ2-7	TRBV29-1	SVEEVPAYEQY
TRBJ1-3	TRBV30	AWSVDRTDGNTIY
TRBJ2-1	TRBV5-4	ASSLVGRGNEQF
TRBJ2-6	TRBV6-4	ASSHAGSSGANVLT
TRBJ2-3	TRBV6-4	AGLAGGTDTQY
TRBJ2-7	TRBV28	ASSLGSLVDYEQY
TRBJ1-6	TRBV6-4	ASSEGGNSPLH
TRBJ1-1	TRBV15	ATSSGTGRAF
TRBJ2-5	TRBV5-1	ASSLSATGQETQY
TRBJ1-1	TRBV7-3	ASSLRQGANTEAF
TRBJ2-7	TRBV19	ASSIDYSYEQY
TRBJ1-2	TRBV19	ASSRGTEDSGYT
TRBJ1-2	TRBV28	ASSSLRTGPGYT
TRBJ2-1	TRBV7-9	ASSFGGTLNEQF
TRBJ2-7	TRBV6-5	ASSYSGPSQSYEQY
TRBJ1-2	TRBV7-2	ASSSPGTGPGYT
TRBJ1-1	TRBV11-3	ASSLFQETEAF
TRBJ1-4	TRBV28	ASRDARDRGREKLF
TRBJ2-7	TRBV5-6	ASSLYVGNEQY
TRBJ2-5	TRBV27	ASSFGSPRGETQY
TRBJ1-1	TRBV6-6	ASTPGLVTEAF
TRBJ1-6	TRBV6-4	AKLQGPNLEVPSPLH
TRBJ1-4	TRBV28	ASSYIGGIGEKLF
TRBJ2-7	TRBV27	ASSLGSSSYEQY
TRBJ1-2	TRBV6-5	ASSTRLYGYT
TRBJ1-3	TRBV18	ASSDLKFSSGNTIY
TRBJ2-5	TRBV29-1	SVEGLWQENQETQY
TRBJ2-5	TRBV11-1	ASSISETQY
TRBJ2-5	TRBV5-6	ASSSTGNQETQY
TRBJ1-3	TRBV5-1	ASSLPLTGNSGNTIY
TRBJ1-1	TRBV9	ASSVGWAMNTEAF
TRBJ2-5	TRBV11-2	ASNDLGGETQY
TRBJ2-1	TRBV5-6	ASSLGTSPYNEQF
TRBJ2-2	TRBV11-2	ASSSPKTGPNTGELF
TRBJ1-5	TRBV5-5	ASSPTGAKDQPQH